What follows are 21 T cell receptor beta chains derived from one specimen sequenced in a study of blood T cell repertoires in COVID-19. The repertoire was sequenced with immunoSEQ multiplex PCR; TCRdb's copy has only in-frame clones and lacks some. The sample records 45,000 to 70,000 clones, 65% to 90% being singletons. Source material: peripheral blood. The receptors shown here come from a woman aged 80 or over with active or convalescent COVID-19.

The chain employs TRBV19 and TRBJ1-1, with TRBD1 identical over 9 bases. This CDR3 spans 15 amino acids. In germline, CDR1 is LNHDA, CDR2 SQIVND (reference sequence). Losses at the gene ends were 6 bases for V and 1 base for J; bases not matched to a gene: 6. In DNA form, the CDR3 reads TGTGCCAGTAGAGTACAGGGGGCCAAGAACACTGAAGCTTTCTTT. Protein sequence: CASRVQGAKNTEAFF.

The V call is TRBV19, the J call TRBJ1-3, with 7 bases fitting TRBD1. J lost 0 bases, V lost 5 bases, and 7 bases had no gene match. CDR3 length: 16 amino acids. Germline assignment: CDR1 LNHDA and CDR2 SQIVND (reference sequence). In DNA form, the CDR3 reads TGTGCCAGTAGTTTCGCGACAGGGCACTCTGGAAACACCATATATTTT. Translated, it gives CASSFATGHSGNTIYF.

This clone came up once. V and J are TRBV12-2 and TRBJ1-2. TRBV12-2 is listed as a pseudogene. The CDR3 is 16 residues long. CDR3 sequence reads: CASRLAREQPGYGYTF. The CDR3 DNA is TGTGCAAGTCGCTTAGCGCGGGAACAGCCAGGCTATGGCTACACCTTC.

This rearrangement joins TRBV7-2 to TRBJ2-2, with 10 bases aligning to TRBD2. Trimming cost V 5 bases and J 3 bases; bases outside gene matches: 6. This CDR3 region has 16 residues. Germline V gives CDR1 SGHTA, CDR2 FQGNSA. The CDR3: CASSPYGLADTGELFF. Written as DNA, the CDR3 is TGTGCCAGCAGCCCCTACGGACTAGCGGACACCGGGGAGCTGTTTTTT.

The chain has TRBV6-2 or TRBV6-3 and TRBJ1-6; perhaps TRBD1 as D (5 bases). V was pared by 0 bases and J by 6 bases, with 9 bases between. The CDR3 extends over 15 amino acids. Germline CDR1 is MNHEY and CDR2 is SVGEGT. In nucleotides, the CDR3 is TGTGCCAGCAGTTACTCCGGCAGGGCTAATTCACCCCTCCACTTT. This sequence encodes CASSYSGRANSPLHF.

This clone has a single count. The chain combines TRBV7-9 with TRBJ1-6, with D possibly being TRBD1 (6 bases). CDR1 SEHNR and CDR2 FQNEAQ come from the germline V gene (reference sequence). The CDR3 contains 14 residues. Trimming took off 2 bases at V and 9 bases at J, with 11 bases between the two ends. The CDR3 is CASSLQGLTSPLHF. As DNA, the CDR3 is TGTGCCAGCAGCTTACAGGGGCTGACTTCACCCCTCCACTTT.

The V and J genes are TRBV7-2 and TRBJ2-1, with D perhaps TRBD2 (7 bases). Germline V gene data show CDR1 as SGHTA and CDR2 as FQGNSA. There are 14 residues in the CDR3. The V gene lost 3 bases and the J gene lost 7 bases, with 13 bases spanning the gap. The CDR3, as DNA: TGTGCCAGCAGCTTGGGCGGGGGCTTTAATGAGCAGTTCTTC. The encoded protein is CASSLGGGFNEQFF.

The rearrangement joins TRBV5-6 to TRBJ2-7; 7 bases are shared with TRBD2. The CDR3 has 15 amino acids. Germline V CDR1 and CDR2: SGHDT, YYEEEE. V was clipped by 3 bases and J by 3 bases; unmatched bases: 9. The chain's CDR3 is CASSSALGGGYEQYF. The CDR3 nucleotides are TGTGCCAGCAGCTCCGCGCTGGGGGGGGGCTACGAGCAGTACTTC. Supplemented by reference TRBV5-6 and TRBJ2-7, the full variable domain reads DAGVTQSPTHLIKTRGQQVTLRCSPKSGHDTVSWYQQALGQGPQFIFQYYEEEERQRGNFPDRFSGHQFPNYSSELNVNALLLGDSALYLCASSSALGGGYEQYFGPGTRLTVT.

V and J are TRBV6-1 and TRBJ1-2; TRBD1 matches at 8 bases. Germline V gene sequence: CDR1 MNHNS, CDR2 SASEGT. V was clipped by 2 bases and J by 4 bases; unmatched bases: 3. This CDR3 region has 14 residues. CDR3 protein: CASSEFGTGYGYTF. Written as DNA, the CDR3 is TGTGCCAGCAGTGAATTCGGGACAGGCTATGGCTACACCTTC.

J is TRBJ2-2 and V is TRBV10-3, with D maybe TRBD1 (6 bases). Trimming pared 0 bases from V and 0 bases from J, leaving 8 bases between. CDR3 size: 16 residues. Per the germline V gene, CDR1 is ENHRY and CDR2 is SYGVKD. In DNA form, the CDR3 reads TGTGCCATCAGTGAGTCCAGGACAGCGAACACCGGGGAGCTGTTTTTT. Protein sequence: CAISESRTANTGELFF.

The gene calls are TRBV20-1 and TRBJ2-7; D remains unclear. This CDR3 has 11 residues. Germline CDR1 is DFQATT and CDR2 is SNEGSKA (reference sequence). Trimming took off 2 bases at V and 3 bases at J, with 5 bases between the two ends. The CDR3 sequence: CSARNNYEQYF. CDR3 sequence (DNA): TGCAGTGCTAGAAACAACTACGAGCAGTACTTC.

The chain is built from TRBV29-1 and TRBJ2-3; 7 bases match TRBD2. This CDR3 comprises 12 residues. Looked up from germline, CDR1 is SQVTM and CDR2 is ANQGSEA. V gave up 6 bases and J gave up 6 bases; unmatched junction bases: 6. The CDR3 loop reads CSVGRGGDTQYF. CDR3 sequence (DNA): TGCAGCGTCGGAAGGGGAGGGGATACGCAGTATTTT.

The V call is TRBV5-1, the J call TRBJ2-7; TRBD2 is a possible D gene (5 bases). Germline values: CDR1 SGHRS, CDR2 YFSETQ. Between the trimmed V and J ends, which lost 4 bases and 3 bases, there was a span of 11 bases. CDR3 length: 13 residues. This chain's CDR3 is CASSPDGIYEQYF. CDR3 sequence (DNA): TGCGCCAGCAGCCCGGACGGGATCTACGAGCAGTACTTC.

CDR3 in DNA: TGTGCCGGAGGGGTGAAGCCTGAAGCTTTCTTT. This sequence encodes CAGGVKPEAFF. The V call is TRBV6-5, the J call TRBJ1-1, with D perhaps matching TRBD1 (5 bases). Germline values: CDR1 MNHEY, CDR2 SVGAGI. There are 11 residues in the CDR3. With 11 bases removed from V and 6 bases from J, the gap between germline ends came to 13 bases.

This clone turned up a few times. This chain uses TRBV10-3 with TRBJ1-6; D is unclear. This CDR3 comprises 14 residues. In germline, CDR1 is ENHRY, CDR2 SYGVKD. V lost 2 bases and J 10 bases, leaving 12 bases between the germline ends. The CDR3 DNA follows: TGTGCCATCAGTGAGACTAGGGAACGATCACCCCTCCACTTT. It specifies CAISETRERSPLHF.

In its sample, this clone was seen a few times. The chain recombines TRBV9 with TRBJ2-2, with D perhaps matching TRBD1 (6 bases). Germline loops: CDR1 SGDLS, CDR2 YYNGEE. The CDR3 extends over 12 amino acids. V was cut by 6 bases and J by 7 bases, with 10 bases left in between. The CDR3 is CASNRGGGELFF. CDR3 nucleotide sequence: TGTGCCAGCAACCGAGGGGGCGGGGAGCTGTTTTTT.

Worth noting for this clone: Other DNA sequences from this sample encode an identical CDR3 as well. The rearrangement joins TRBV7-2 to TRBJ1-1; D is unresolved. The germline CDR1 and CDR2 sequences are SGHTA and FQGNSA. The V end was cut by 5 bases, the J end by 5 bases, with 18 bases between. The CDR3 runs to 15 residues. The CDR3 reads CASSLRAVTKTEAFF. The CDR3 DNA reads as TGTGCCAGCAGCCTCCGTGCGGTTACGAAGACTGAAGCTTTCTTT. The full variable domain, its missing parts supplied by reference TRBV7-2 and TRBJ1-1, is GAGVSQSPSNKVTEKGKDVELRCDPISGHTALYWYRQSLGQGLEFLIYFQGNSAPDKSGLPSDRFSAERTGGSVSTLTIQRTQQEDSAVYLCASSLRAVTKTEAFFGQGTRLTVV.

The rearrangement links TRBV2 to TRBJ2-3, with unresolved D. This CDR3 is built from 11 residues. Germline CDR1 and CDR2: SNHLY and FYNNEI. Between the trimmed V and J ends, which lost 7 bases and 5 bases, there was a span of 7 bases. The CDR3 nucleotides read TGTGCCAGCAATCTAGGAGATACGCAGTATTTT. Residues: CASNLGDTQYF.

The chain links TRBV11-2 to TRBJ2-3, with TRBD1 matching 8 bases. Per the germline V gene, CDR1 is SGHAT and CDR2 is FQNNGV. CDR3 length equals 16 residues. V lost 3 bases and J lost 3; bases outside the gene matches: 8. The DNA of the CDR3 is TGTGCCAGCAGCTTCATAGGGACAGGATCTACAGATACGCAGTATTTT. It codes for CASSFIGTGSTDTQYF.

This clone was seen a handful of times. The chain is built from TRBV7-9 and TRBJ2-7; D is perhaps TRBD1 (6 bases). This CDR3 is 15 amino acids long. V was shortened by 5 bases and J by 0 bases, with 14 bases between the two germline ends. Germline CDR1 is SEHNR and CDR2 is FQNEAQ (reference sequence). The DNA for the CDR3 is TGTGCCAGCAGCCCCCGGACAGCTAACTCCTACGAGCAGTACTTC. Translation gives CASSPRTANSYEQYF.

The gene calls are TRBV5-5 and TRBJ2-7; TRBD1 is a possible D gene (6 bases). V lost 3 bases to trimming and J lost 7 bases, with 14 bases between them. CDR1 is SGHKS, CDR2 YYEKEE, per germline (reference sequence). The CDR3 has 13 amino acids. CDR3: CASSWDKRFEQYF. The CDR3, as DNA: TGTGCCAGCAGCTGGGACAAGAGGTTTGAGCAGTACTTC.